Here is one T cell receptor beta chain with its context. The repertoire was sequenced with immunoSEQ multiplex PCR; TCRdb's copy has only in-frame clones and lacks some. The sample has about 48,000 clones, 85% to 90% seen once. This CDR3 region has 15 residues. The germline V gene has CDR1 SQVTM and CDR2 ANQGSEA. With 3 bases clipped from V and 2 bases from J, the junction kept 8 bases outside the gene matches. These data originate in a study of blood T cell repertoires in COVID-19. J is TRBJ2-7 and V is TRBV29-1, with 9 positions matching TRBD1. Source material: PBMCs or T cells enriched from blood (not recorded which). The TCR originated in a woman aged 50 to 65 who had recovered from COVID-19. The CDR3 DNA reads TGCAGCGTTGAGAAGGGACAGGGAGGAACCTACGAGCAGTACTTC. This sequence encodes CSVEKGQGGTYEQYF.